This TCR beta chain was recovered during a study of blood T cell repertoires in COVID-19. Trimming cost V 5 bases and J 0 bases; bases outside gene matches: 4. Germline assignment: CDR1 MNHEY and CDR2 SVGAGI. CDR3 length: 15 amino acids. Repertoires were generated with immunoSEQ multiplex PCR, while TCRdb's copy carries only in-frame clones and drops some. The data hold around 200,000 clones, with approximately 83% observed a single time. The TCR was taken from a woman aged 35 to 49 with active or convalescent COVID-19. The chain combines TRBV6-5 with TRBJ2-1; 7 bases are shared with TRBD1. The sequencing input was peripheral blood. The CDR3 nucleotides are TGTGCCAGCAGTATGGGACAGAGCTCCTACAATGAGCAGTTCTTC. This gives the protein CASSMGQSSYNEQFF.